One TCR beta chain is described in this entry. Its specificity is not known. The method was immunoSEQ multiplex PCR; TCRdb's version includes in-frame clones alone and lacks a portion of them. The table records 90,000 to 130,000 clones, roughly 84% of them present only once. This sample was included in a study of cytomegalovirus exposure and HLA in healthy donors. Study details: In a later analysis, the 120 or so validation repertoires were reported to have used the same platform as the roughly 730 first-cohort repertoires.

Trimming took 4 bases from V and 8 from J, leaving 14 bases between them. The CDR3 totals 13 residues. Germline V lookup: CDR1 ENHRY, CDR2 SYGVKD. Study-level points and caveats: Three chains tied to CMV proved CMV antigen-specific in vitro.

V usage is TRBV10-3 and J usage is TRBJ1-2; D is possibly TRBD1 (5 bases). The sample comprised PBMCs. The TCR sequence derives from a woman between 18 and 30 years old in good health and CMV-seronegative. The CDR3 region has the DNA TGTGCCATCAGTGGACTGCAGGGAGGCGGCTACACCTTC. Encoded protein: CAISGLQGGGYTF.